Shown below are 26 T cell receptor beta chains from a single sample sequenced in a study of cytomegalovirus exposure and HLA in healthy donors. Primers included in the PCR were 60 Vbeta and 13 Jbeta primers. TCRdb's table, derived via immunoSEQ multiplex PCR, lists solely in-frame clones and lacks some. The sample includes roughly 180,000 clones, approximately 84% of them seen just once. The sequenced sample consisted of PBMCs. All receptors come from a girl aged 5-17 years in good health and CMV-seropositive.

The rearrangement joins TRBV6-5 to TRBJ2-7; 9 nucleotides match TRBD1. Trimming at V came to 10 bases and at J to 3 bases, leaving 13 bases not matched to a gene. Germline CDR1 is MNHEY and CDR2 is SVGAGI. This CDR3 comprises 15 residues. The CDR3 protein is CATNPRDRDDYEQYF. Here the CDR3 DNA reads TGTGCCACAAACCCCCGGGACAGGGACGACTACGAGCAGTACTTC.

This chain uses TRBV5-1 with TRBJ1-4; D ambiguous. Germline assignment: CDR1 SGHRS and CDR2 YFSETQ. The V end was cut by 4 bases, the J end by 8 bases, with 18 bases between. The CDR3 runs to 15 residues. CDR3 nucleotide sequence: TGCGCCAGCAGCCTTGGATCGGGGATTTACGAAAAACTGTTTTTT. Translation gives CASSLGSGIYEKLFF.

The chain carries TRBV27 and TRBJ2-7; the match to TRBD1 covers 8 bases. Germline assignment: CDR1 MNHEY and CDR2 SMNVEV (reference sequence). This CDR3 is built from 14 residues. Trimming cost V 6 bases and J 1 base; bases outside gene matches: 5. DNA of the CDR3: TGTGCCAGCAGCAGAGGACAGGGATCCTACGAGCAGTACTTC. Protein sequence: CASSRGQGSYEQYF.

This clone is a singleton in its sample. CDR3 protein: CASSYSSSNTEAFF. Written as DNA, the CDR3 is TGTGCCAGTAGTTACAGCAGTTCGAACACTGAAGCTTTCTTT. The genes are TRBV19 and TRBJ1-1, with D hard to call. V was pared by 5 bases and J by 1 base, with 11 bases between. The length of the CDR3 is 14 residues. Looked up from germline, CDR1 is LNHDA and CDR2 is SQIVND (reference sequence).

This chain uses TRBV4-1 with TRBJ2-3, with D uncertain. The ends were cut back, 4 bases at V and 3 bases at J, with 5 bases in the middle. There are 12 residues in the CDR3. Looked up from germline, CDR1 is MGHRA and CDR2 is YSYEKL. The CDR3 DNA sequence: TGCGCCAGCAGCCCCAGGACAGATACGCAGTATTTT. As protein: CASSPRTDTQYF.

The chain recombines TRBV30 with TRBJ1-2, with D unresolved. Trimming took 2 bases from V and 6 from J, leaving 7 bases between them. The CDR3 loop spans 11 amino acids. Germline V CDR1 and CDR2: GTSNPN, SVGIG (reference sequence). CDR3 coding DNA: TGTGCCTGGAGTTCGTTTAATGGCTACACCTTC. It yields the protein CAWSSFNGYTF.

This CDR3 reads CASSVGGGTEAFF. CDR3 nucleotides: TGTGCCAGCAGTGTAGGGGGGGGCACTGAAGCTTTCTTT. This chain joins TRBV25-1 and TRBJ1-1; a possible D gene is TRBD1 (6 bases). Germline lookup yields CDR1 MGHDK and CDR2 SYGVNS. The V end lost 4 bases, the J end lost 4 bases, and 10 bases lay between the germline ends. The CDR3 spans 13 residues.

This chain connects TRBV7-9 to TRBJ2-3; 8 bases are a match to TRBD2. The germline V gene has CDR1 SEHNR and CDR2 FQNEAQ (reference sequence). V trimming: 1 base; J trimming: 4 bases; junction bases outside the gene matches: 10. This CDR3 is built from 17 residues. The CDR3 region has the DNA TGTGCCAGCAGCTTAGGGAGGGGGACTAGTGAATCAGATACGCAGTATTTT. This encodes CASSLGRGTSESDTQYF.

The rearrangement joins TRBV18 to TRBJ1-1; D is perhaps TRBD1 (6 bases). Trimming took 2 bases from V and 4 from J, leaving 8 bases between them. Germline assignment: CDR1 KGHSH and CDR2 LQKENI. This CDR3 has 13 amino acids. The CDR3 region has the DNA TGTGCCAGCTCACCAAGCAGGGGCACTGAAGCTTTCTTT. It yields the protein CASSPSRGTEAFF.

V usage is TRBV11-2 and J usage is TRBJ1-1; TRBD1 matches at 9 bases. The CDR3 runs to 17 residues. The junction had 10 bases not matched to a gene; V was cut back by 1 base and J by 4 bases. CDR1 and CDR2 from the germline V gene are SGHAT and FQNNGV. CDR3 DNA: TGTGCCAGCAGCTTAGTTAGGGGACAGGGTTGGCGCACTGAAGCTTTCTTT. Translating it yields CASSLVRGQGWRTEAFF.

This clone has more than one count but fewer than ten. The chain has TRBV2 and TRBJ1-6; 9 bases match TRBD1. V shed 5 bases, J shed 3 bases, and the junction held 5 bases outside the gene matches. The length of the CDR3 is 16 residues. Germline V gene sequence: CDR1 SNHLY, CDR2 FYNNEI. The CDR3 region has the DNA TGTGCCAGCAGTACACAGGGGGCGGACTATAATTCACCCCTCCACTTT. This encodes CASSTQGADYNSPLHF.

The chain couples TRBV6-1 to TRBJ2-5; 7 positions agree with TRBD1. The tail of the sequence fits TRBJ2-7 better, so the J call may be wrong. The CDR3 loop spans 15 amino acids. Germline loops: CDR1 MNHNS, CDR2 SASEGT. In nucleotides, the CDR3 is TGTGCCAGCAGTGTAAATTCCGGGACAGCTTACGAGCAGTACTTC. Its translation is CASSVNSGTAYEQYF.

The chain is built from TRBV27 and TRBJ1-5; D possibly corresponds to TRBD1 (6 bases). This CDR3 spans 18 amino acids. The germline gives CDR1 MNHEY, CDR2 SMNVEV (reference sequence). V was shortened by 6 bases and J by 5 bases, with 26 bases between the two germline ends. The CDR3 nucleotides are TGTGCCAGCAGACAGGGTGGGAGGGGTCTCGAGCCATATCAGCCCCAGCATTTT. It encodes CASRQGGRGLEPYQPQHF.

The rearrangement links TRBV7-9 to TRBJ1-4; D perhaps matches TRBD1 (6 bases). V lost 4 bases, J lost 4 bases, and 13 bases lay in between. The CDR3 has 15 residues. Germline-derived CDR1 and CDR2 are SEHNR and FQNEAQ (reference sequence). CDR3 loop: CASSSEIQGNEKLFF. CDR3 DNA: TGTGCCAGCAGCTCCGAAATACAGGGTAATGAAAAACTGTTTTTT.

This sequence joins TRBV6-5 and TRBJ2-1, with 8 bases identical to TRBD2. CDR3 length: 14 residues. The V gene's germline CDR1 is MNHEY and CDR2 SVGAGI. V trimming: 2 bases; J trimming: 8 bases; junction bases outside the gene matches: 5. CDR3 nucleotides: TGTGCCAGCAGTTACCGGACTAGCCTGGATGAGCAGTTCTTC. Encoded protein: CASSYRTSLDEQFF.

The chain employs TRBV5-8 and TRBJ2-1; tentative D call: TRBD2 (6 bases). Germline V gives CDR1 SGHTS, CDR2 YDEGEE. V was clipped by 4 bases and J by 8 bases, with 13 bases between them. The CDR3 runs to 13 residues. In nucleotides, the CDR3 is TGTGCCAGCAGCGCCCATCTAGCGTATGAGCAGTTCTTC. Translating it yields CASSAHLAYEQFF.

This clone was detected only once. This sequence joins TRBV30 and TRBJ1-5; D gene unclear. Germline CDR1 reads GTSNPN; CDR2 reads SVGIG (reference sequence). The V end lost 5 bases, the J end lost 4 bases, and 12 bases lay between the germline ends. This CDR3 is 13 amino acids long. In DNA, the CDR3 is TGTGCCTGGGCCGAGACACAAAATCAGCCCCAGCATTTT. Amino acids: CAWAETQNQPQHF.

The chain recombines TRBV13 with TRBJ2-3; D ambiguous. CDR3 length equals 16 residues. Germline V gene data show CDR1 as PRHDT and CDR2 as FYEKMQ (reference sequence). V was cut by 2 bases and J by 0 bases, with 12 bases left in between. DNA of the CDR3: TGTGCCAGCAGCTTAATCCGCAGCGACAGCACAGATACGCAGTATTTT. It encodes CASSLIRSDSTDTQYF.

The chain carries TRBV6-6 and TRBJ1-2, with TRBD1 as a possible D gene (6 bases). From germline, CDR1 is MNHNY and CDR2 SVGAGI (reference sequence). The CDR3 extends over 13 amino acids. Trimming removed 6 bases at V and 8 bases at J, with 16 bases between. The CDR3 DNA sequence: TGTGCCAGCAGATACGGGGAGGGGGACGGCTACACCTTC. Its protein product is CASRYGEGDGYTF.

The chain is built from TRBV9 and TRBJ1-1; a weak D match, TRBD1 (5 bases). The CDR3 has 15 amino acids. The V end lost 3 bases, the J end lost 4 bases, and 16 bases lay between the germline ends. Germline-derived CDR1 and CDR2 are SGDLS and YYNGEE. The chain's CDR3 is CASSALPGPVTEAFF. CDR3 DNA: TGTGCCAGCAGCGCACTGCCAGGGCCCGTCACTGAAGCTTTCTTT.

V is TRBV6-5 and J is TRBJ1-1; unclear D gene. Trimming pared 0 bases from V and 3 bases from J, leaving 11 bases between. Germline values: CDR1 MNHEY, CDR2 SVGAGI. The CDR3 consists of 15 residues. The CDR3 nucleotides are TGTGCCAGCAGTTACTCGGCAGCGGACTACACTGAAGCTTTCTTT. Translated, it gives CASSYSAADYTEAFF.

V is TRBV9 and J is TRBJ1-4, with TRBD1 as a possible D gene (6 bases). The CDR3 length is 15 residues. V lost 2 bases and J lost 3, with 11 bases in between. Germline CDR1 SGDLS, CDR2 YYNGEE. CDR3 protein: CASSVEQGSNEKLFF. The CDR3 DNA reads as TGTGCCAGCAGCGTGGAACAGGGCTCTAATGAAAAACTGTTTTTT.

This chain connects TRBV5-1 to TRBJ2-2, with TRBD1 matching 9 bases. V lost 4 bases and J lost 1; bases outside the gene matches: 8. The CDR3 is 17 residues long. CDR1 and CDR2 from the germline V gene are SGHRS and YFSETQ. For the CDR3, the DNA is TGCGCCAGCAGCCAAACCGGACAGGGGATGAACACCGGGGAGCTGTTTTTT. This codes for CASSQTGQGMNTGELFF.

This chain links TRBV11-3 with TRBJ2-3; D gene unclear. Trimming took 5 bases from V and 4 from J, leaving 13 bases between them. CDR3 length equals 14 residues. Germline CDR1 reads SGHNT; CDR2 reads YENEEA. The DNA for the CDR3 is TGTGCCAGCAGCAGTAGAGAAGAGTCAGATACGCAGTATTTT. Residues: CASSSREESDTQYF.

The genes are TRBV5-8 and TRBJ1-1; the D is unclear. CDR3 length equals 13 residues. Trimming cost V 6 bases and J 5 bases, with 14 bases left between them. From germline, CDR1 is SGHTS and CDR2 YDEGEE. In DNA, the CDR3 is TGTGCCAGCACCATAGTCGGTAAAACTGAAGCTTTCTTT. It translates to CASTIVGKTEAFF.

The V call is TRBV5-1, the J call TRBJ2-7; 8 bases match TRBD2. J was trimmed by 0 bases and V by 0 bases; bases with no gene match: 8. There are 17 residues in the CDR3. Germline V CDR1 and CDR2: SGHRS, YFSETQ. CDR3 protein: CASSLAGGGINSYEQYF. The CDR3 bases are TGCGCCAGCAGCTTGGCCGGGGGGGGCATTAACTCCTACGAGCAGTACTTC.